This note documents a single TCR beta chain sequence. What it binds is unknown. With sequencing, the targeted depth ranged from 1 in 200,000 to 1 in 1 million T cells. The protocol was immunoSEQ multiplex PCR, while the TCRdb copy is restricted to in-frame clones and leaves out a portion. The sample yields about 35,000 clones, about 47% seen once. Trimming removed 5 bases from V and 0 bases from J; junction bases left unmatched: 6. The CDR3 loop spans 15 amino acids. The V gene's germline CDR1 is MNHNY and CDR2 SVGAGI (reference sequence). The sample is drawn from a study of cytotoxic CD8 clonotypes in ibrutinib-treated CLL. About the study: Following a median around twelve months of treatment, with a range of 6 to 36, response samples were taken.

Overall study results and limits: At the start, clonality exceeded age-matched healthy donors and followed circulating CD8+ T-cell counts. Clonality climbed at ibrutinib response, then dropped toward baseline at progression.

Sample: PBMCs, taken before ibrutinib treatment. The chain couples TRBV6-6 to TRBJ2-7; 8 nucleotides agree with TRBD1. This clonotype was sampled from a human donor with chronic lymphocytic leukemia. The CDR3 region is CASSAEGTGSYEQYF. CDR3 DNA: TGTGCCAGCAGTGCTGAGGGGACAGGCTCCTACGAGCAGTACTTC.